This TCR beta chain was sequenced in a study of cytomegalovirus exposure and HLA in healthy donors. This CDR3 spans 16 amino acids. Trimming removed 4 bases at V and 2 bases at J, with 17 bases between. Germline CDR1 reads SGHNT; CDR2 reads YYREEE (reference sequence). Primers included in the PCR were 60 Vbeta and 13 Jbeta primers. Clones were read by immunoSEQ multiplex PCR, and TCRdb kept only the in-frame ones, dropping some. The listing records around 78,000 clones. The receptor was isolated from a man between 18 and 29 years old in good health and CMV-seropositive. V is TRBV5-4 and J is TRBJ2-3; D unclear. What was sequenced was PBMCs. For the CDR3, the DNA is TGTGCCAGCAGCCTGGGCTCGAGGCTCCTCACAGATACGCAGTATTTT. Encoded protein: CASSLGSRLLTDTQYF.